This T cell receptor (beta chain) stems from a study of T cells after yellow fever vaccination (dated by TCRdb to the late 2010s). For the wider study: Staining for CD3, CD45RA, CCR7 and CD95 was used to sort memory subsets (EM, EMRA, CM and Tscm) on a BD FACS Aria III. Blood was collected at multiple timepoints before and after primary and secondary immunization, and bulk PBMC replicates and cell subsets were isolated. To follow T-cell clones before and after primary and booster YFV17D yellow fever vaccination, bulk TCR alpha and beta repertoires were sequenced over time. The SMART-Seq v4 Ultra Low Input RNA kit was used to prepare libraries from fractions with low cell numbers. Sorting of memory subsets took place on days 0, 15 and 45 and at 18 months after primary vaccination, as well as on days 0, 15 and 45 after the 30-year booster. Two healthy male donors made up the cohort, one aged 18 to 29 years and the other aged 30 to 39 years. On the study overall, not on this receptor specifically: Compared with the primary T-cell response, the secondary T-cell response was faster but weaker, reaching its peak on day 5 rather than on day 15. After the booster, most clones that had expanded after primary vaccination were detected again (over 95% of CD4 and around nine tenths of CD8), suggesting broad maintenance of memory. A small share of clonotypes was detected in both CD4 and CD8 compartments, with the overlap likely arising from convergent recombination. In the sorted memory subsets on day 0, nearly all vaccine-responding clonotypes were below the level of detection. Because only a couple of donors were included in the study, the extent to which the findings can be generalized is limited. Computational filtering was needed because FACS-sorted repertoires could contain abundant contaminating clonotypes from the bulk population.

Explained via the paper, the treatment or condition label denotes: live attenuated yellow fever vaccine strain. PBMCs were isolated from peripheral blood using a standard Ficoll-Paque protocol. For sorted memory subsets, RNA extraction was done with the RNeasy Micro Kit. Note on this clonotype: No per-base quality is available; no much larger clone lies one base away.

The CDR3 spans 16 residues, from the cysteine through the phenylalanine. The CDR3 DNA has 48 bases and is translated from base 1. V ends up 4 bases short and J 2 bases short, with an unmatched junction base count of 4. From a lookup of the germline V gene, CDR1 and CDR2 are SGHRS and YFSETQ. This sample was sequenced with an Illumina NovaSeq 6000. Synthesis of TCR cDNA relied on 5'RACE template switching, a step that introduced a universal primer site along with unique molecular identifiers. cDNA synthesis was primed from both the TCR alpha and TCR beta constant segments. Library amplification involved two PCR steps, and the second step added sample barcodes and sequencing adapters. Sequencing of the libraries was done on either Illumina HiSeq 2500 (2x100 bp) or NovaSeq (2x150 bp). The authors' pipeline ran thus. MIGEC was used to demultiplex reads and collapse the reads into UMI consensus sequences, and MiXCR was used for V(D)J alignment. Using edgeR on replicate PBMC samples, clonotypes were called vaccine-responding if FDR was below 0.01 and the log2 fold change was above 5 up to day 15. CD4 or CD8 identity was assigned to each bulk clonotype according to whether the clonotype was present at higher abundance in the sequenced CD4 repertoire or the sequenced CD8 repertoire. Clonotype frequencies in memory subsets were weighted by FACS-sorted cell numbers to estimate each clone's distribution across memory phenotypes. TCRdb itself trimmed the public reads at Q25 with fastp, ran MiXCR and retained productive beta chains. Each entry is one CDR3 protein sequence, shown with its most common DNA and genes. TCRdb's processing, not the authors' own work, is the source of the V and J calls. The sample data list 45,000 to 60,000 distinct CDR3 sequences, and about 5.6% of these were observed just once. Clones ranked in the top ten supply about a third of the sample.

Sequencing was performed on PBMCs, either bulk or a sorted T-cell subset (CD4+, CD8+, memory, or dextramer-sorted; not recorded which), taken on the day of the yellow fever booster vaccination. The V and J genes are TRBV5-1 and TRBJ2-3; 13 junctional bases match TRBD2. The sequence was obtained from a man between 18 and 35 years old who received the YFV17D yellow fever vaccine. The CDR3 region has the sequence CASSRGTSGATDTQYF. The nucleotides are TGCGCCAGCAGCAGAGGGACTAGCGGGGCCACAGATACGCAGTATTTT.